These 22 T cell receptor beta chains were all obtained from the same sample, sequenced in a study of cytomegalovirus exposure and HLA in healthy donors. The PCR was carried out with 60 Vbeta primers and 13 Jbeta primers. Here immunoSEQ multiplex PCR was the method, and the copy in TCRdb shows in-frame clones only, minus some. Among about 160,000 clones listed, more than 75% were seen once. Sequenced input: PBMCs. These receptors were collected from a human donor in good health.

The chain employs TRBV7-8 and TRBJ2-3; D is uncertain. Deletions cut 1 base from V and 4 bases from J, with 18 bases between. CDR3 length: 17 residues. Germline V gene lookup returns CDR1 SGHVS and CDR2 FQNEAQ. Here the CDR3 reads CASSLVTSRSLADTQYF. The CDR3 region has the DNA TGTGCCAGCAGCTTAGTAACTTCGAGGAGTCTGGCAGATACGCAGTATTTT.

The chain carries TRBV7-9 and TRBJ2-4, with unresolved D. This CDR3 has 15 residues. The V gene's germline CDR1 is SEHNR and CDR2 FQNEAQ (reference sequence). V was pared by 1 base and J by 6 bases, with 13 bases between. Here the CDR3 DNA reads TGTGCCAGCAGCTTAGAGTCTCAGAAATTAAACATTCAGTACTTC. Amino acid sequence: CASSLESQKLNIQYF. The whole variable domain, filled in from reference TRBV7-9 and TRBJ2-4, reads DTGVSQNPRHKITKRGQNVTFRCDPISEHNRLYWYRQTLGQGPEFLTYFQNEAQLEKSRLLSDRFSAERPKGSFSTLEIQRTEQGDSAMYLCASSLESQKLNIQYFGAGTRLSVL.

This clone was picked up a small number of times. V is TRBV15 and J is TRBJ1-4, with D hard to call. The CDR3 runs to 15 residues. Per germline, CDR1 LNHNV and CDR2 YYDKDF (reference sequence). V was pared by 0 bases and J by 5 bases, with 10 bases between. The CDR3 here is CATSREGRPNEKLFF. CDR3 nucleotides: TGTGCCACCAGCAGAGAGGGCAGGCCGAATGAAAAACTGTTTTTT.

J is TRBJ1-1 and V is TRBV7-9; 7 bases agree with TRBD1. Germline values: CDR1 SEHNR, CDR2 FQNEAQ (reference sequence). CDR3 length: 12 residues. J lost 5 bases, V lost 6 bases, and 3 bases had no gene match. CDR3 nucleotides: TGTGCCAGCAGACAGGGGAGGACTGAAGCTTTCTTT. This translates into CASRQGRTEAFF.

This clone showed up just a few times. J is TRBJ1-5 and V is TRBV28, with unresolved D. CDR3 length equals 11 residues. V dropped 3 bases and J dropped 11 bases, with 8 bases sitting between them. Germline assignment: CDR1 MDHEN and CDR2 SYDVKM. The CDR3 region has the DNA TGTGCCAGCAGTTTCGTGGGCGCCCAGCATTTT. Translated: CASSFVGAQHF. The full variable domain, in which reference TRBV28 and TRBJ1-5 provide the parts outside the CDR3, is DVKVTQSSRYLVKRTGEKVFLECVQDMDHENMFWYRQDPGLGLRLIYFSYDVKMKEKGDIPEGYSVSREKKERFSLILESASTNQTSMYLCASSFVGAQHFGDGTRLSIL.

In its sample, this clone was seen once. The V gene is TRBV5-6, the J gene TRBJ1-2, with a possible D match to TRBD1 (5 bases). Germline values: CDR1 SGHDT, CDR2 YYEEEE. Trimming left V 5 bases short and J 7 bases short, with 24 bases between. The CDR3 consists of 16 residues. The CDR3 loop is CASRASWGEGDVGYTF. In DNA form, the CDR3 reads TGTGCCAGCAGGGCGTCGTGGGGCGAAGGTGATGTTGGCTACACCTTC.

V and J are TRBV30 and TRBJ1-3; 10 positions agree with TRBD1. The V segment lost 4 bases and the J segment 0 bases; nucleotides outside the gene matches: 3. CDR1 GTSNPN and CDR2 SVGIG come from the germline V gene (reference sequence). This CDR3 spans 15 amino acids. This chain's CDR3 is CAWTGQGSSGNTIYF. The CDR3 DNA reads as TGTGCCTGGACGGGACAGGGGAGCTCTGGAAACACCATATATTTT.

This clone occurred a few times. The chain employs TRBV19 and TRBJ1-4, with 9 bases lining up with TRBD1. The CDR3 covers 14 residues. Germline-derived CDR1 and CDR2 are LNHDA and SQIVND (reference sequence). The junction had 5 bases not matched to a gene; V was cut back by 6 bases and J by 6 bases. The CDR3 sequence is CASRPGQGDEKLFF. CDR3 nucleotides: TGTGCCAGTAGGCCGGGACAGGGAGATGAAAAACTGTTTTTT.

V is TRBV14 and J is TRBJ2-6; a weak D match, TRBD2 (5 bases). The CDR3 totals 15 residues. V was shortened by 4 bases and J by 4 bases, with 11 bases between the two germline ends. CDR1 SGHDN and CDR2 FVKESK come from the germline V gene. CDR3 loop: CASSPLANGANVLTF. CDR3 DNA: TGTGCCAGCAGCCCGCTAGCAAACGGGGCCAACGTCCTGACTTTC.

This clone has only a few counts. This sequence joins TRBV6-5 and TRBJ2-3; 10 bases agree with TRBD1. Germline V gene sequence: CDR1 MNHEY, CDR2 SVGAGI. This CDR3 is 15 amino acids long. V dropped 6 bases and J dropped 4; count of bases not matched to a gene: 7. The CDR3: CASSRDRGVPDTQYF. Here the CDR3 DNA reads TGTGCCAGCAGCAGGGACAGGGGAGTCCCAGATACGCAGTATTTT.

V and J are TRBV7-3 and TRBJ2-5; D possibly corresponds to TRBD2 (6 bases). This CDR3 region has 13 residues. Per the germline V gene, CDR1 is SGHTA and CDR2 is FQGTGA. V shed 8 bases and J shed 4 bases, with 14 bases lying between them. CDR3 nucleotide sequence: TGTGCCAGCTCCGAGGGGAGGCGAGAGACCCAGTACTTC. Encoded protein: CASSEGRRETQYF.

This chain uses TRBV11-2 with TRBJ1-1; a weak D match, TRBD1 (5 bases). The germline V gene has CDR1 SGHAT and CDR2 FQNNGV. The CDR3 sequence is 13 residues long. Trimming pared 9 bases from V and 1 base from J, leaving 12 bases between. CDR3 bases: TGTGCCAGTTACAGGTTGGGGAACACTGAAGCTTTCTTT. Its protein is CASYRLGNTEAFF.

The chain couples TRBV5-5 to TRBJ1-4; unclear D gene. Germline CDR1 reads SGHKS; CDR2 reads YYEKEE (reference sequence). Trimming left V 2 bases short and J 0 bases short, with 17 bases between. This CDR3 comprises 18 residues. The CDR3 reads CASSFAGRVRTTNEKLFF. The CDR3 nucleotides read TGTGCCAGCAGCTTTGCGGGCCGAGTCAGGACAACTAATGAAAAACTGTTTTTT. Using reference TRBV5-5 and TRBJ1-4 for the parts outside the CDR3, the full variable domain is DAGVTQSPTHLIKTRGQQVTLRCSPISGHKSVSWYQQVLGQGPQFIFQYYEKEERGRGNFPDRFSARQFPNYSSELNVNALLLGDSALYLCASSFAGRVRTTNEKLFFGSGTQLSVL.

CDR3 DNA: TGTGCCAGCACAGGGACTAGCGGGATTTCCGGGGAGCTGTTTTTT. Translating it yields CASTGTSGISGELFF. This sequence joins TRBV2 and TRBJ2-2, with TRBD2 matching 13 bases. CDR1 and CDR2 (germline): SNHLY, FYNNEI. CDR3 length: 15 amino acids. V was clipped by 7 bases and J by 6 bases; unmatched bases: 5.

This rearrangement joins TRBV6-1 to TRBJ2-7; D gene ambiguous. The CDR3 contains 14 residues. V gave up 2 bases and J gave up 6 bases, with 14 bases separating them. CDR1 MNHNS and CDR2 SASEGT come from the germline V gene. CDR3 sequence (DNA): TGTGCCAGCAGTGAACGGTCTCGAGGTCGCGAGCAGTACTTC. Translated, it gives CASSERSRGREQYF.

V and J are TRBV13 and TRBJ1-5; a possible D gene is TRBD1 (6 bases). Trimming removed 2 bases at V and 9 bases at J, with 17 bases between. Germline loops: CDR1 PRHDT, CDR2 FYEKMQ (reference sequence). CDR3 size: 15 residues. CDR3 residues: CASSLRVRGAGPQHF. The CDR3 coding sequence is TGTGCCAGCAGCTTAAGGGTACGGGGGGCTGGGCCCCAGCATTTT.

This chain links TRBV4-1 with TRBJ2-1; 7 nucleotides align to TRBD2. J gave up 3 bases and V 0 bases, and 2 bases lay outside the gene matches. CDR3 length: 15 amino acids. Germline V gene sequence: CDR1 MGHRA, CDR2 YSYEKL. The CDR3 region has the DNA TGCGCCAGCAGCCAAGAGGGGAGGGACTACAATGAGCAGTTCTTC. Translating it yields CASSQEGRDYNEQFF.

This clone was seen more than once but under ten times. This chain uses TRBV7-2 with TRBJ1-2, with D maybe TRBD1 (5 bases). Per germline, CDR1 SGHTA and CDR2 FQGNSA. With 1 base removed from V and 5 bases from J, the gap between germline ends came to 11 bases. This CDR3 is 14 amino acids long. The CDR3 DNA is TGTGCCAGCAGCTTAGAGGTCAGGGTGTATGGCTACACCTTC. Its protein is CASSLEVRVYGYTF. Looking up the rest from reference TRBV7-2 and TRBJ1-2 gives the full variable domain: GAGVSQSPSNKVTEKGKDVELRCDPISGHTALYWYRQSLGQGLEFLIYFQGNSAPDKSGLPSDRFSAERTGGSVSTLTIQRTQQEDSAVYLCASSLEVRVYGYTFGSGTRLTVV.

The CDR3 sequence: CASRGQMNTEAFF. Written as DNA, the CDR3 is TGCGCCAGCAGAGGACAGATGAACACTGAAGCTTTCTTT. The chain carries TRBV10-1 and TRBJ1-1, with a weak D call TRBD1 (6 bases). Germline V lookup: CDR1 WNHNN, CDR2 SYGVQD (reference sequence). This CDR3 spans 13 amino acids. V was pared by 6 bases and J by 0 bases, with 8 bases between.

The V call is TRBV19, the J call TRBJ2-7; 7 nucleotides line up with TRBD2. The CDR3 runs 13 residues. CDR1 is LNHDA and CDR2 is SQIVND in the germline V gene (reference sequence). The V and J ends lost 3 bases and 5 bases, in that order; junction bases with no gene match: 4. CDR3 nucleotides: TGTGCCAGTAGTATTCCAGCGGGGAACGAGCAGTACTTC. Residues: CASSIPAGNEQYF.

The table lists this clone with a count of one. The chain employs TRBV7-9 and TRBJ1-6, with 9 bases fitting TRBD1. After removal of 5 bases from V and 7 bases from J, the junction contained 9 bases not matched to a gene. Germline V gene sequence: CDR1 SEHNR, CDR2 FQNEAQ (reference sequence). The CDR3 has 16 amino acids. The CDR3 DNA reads TGTGCCAGCAGCCCGGGGACAGGGACCTTGAATTCACCCCTCCACTTT. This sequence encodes CASSPGTGTLNSPLHF.

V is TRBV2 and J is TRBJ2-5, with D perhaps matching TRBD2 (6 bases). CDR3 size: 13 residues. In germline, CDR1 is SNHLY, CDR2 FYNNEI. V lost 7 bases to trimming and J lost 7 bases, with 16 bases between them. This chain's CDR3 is CASTTGLLGTQYF. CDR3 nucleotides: TGTGCCAGCACTACGGGACTCCTGGGGACCCAGTACTTC.